Sequencing of this T cell receptor beta chain was carried out in a study of cytomegalovirus exposure and HLA in healthy donors. PCR was performed using 60 Vbeta and 13 Jbeta primers. Method: immunoSEQ multiplex PCR; TCRdb's copy keeps in-frame clones and lacks some. The sample lists 30,000 to 40,000 clones; 60% to 75% were seen once. From germline, CDR1 is SGHAT and CDR2 FQNNGV. The CDR3 is 14 amino acids. Trimming took off 3 bases at V and 1 base at J, with 9 bases between the two ends. The TCR comes from a man between 40 and 49 years old in good health and CMV-seronegative. Sequences were obtained from PBMCs. V gene TRBV11-2 combines with J gene TRBJ1-1, with a tentative D call TRBD1 (5 bases). CDR3 nucleotide sequence: TGTGCCAGCAGCTTGGAGGGACGGAACACTGAAGCTTTCTTT. It translates to CASSLEGRNTEAFF.